The 11 T cell receptor beta chains in this list originate from one sample, sequenced in a study of shared clonotypes between healthy human individuals (dated by TCRdb to the early 2020s). Libraries were constructed by the immunoSEQ multiplex PCR assay. Sourced from immuneACCESS, this table was stored by TCRdb with only in-frame sequences that have V and J called. A share of the clones is absent; for the studies checked, an unresolved V gene accounts for under half, and the remainder has no known explanation. A total of 520,000 or so clones appear in this sample, 75% to 85% of them only once. Together, the top ten hold around 13% of the sample. The sequenced material came from PBMCs. These TCRs come from a woman aged 40 to 50 in good health. Some clones in this sample may be carry-over from other donors' samples.

This clone was seen more than once but under ten times. The chain recombines TRBV9 with TRBJ1-3; 8 nucleotides match TRBD1. Germline V CDR1 and CDR2: SGDLS, YYNGEE. With V trimmed by 3 bases and J by 3 bases, 5 bases remained unmatched. This CDR3 has 15 residues. The CDR3 sequence: CASSAPGTGGNTIYF. The CDR3 DNA sequence: TGTGCCAGCAGCGCCCCCGGGACAGGTGGAAACACCATATATTTT.

In this sample, this clone turned up a few times. The chain employs TRBV11-2 and TRBJ2-2, with a possible D match to TRBD2 (6 bases). The CDR3 is made up of 17 amino acids. The V gene's germline CDR1 is SGHAT and CDR2 FQNNGV. Between the trimmed V and J ends, which lost 2 bases and 2 bases, there was a span of 15 bases. The CDR3 coding sequence is TGTGCCAGCAGCTTAAGCGGGTCGACGGTTAACACCGGGGAGCTGTTTTTT. This gives the protein CASSLSGSTVNTGELFF.

Remarks on this clone: A far larger clone is one nucleotide away, so this likely arose from a read error. The sample carries other DNA sequences with the same CDR3. The gene calls are TRBV5-4 and TRBJ2-5; D is uncertain. CDR1 is SGHNT and CDR2 is YYREEE in the germline V gene (reference sequence). CDR3 length: 11 amino acids. The V end lost 2 bases, the J end lost 1 base, and 0 bases lay between the germline ends. This CDR3 reads CASSFQETQYF. CDR3 sequence (DNA): TGTGCCAGCAGCTTCCAAGAGACCCAGTACTTC.

The V gene is TRBV7-8, the J gene TRBJ1-2, with 8 bases matching TRBD1. This CDR3 has 13 amino acids. V shed 5 bases and J 7 bases; nucleotides not matched to a gene: 6. Germline V gene data show CDR1 as SGHVS and CDR2 as FQNEAQ. CDR3 coding DNA: TGTGCCAGCAGCGCCAGGACAGGGTCTGGCTACACCTTC. Encoded protein: CASSARTGSGYTF.

In this sample, this clone turned up many times. The J gene is TRBJ2-7, the V gene TRBV28; 8 positions agree with TRBD2. V was pared by 6 bases and J by 5 bases, with 6 bases of the junction left unmatched. The germline V gene has CDR1 MDHEN and CDR2 SYDVKM. The CDR3 has 13 residues. CDR3: CASSASGFNEQYF. The CDR3 DNA reads as TGTGCCAGCAGCGCTAGCGGGTTTAACGAGCAGTACTTC.

This chain joins TRBV7-8 and TRBJ1-1; tentatively, D is TRBD1 (5 bases). Germline V gives CDR1 SGHVS, CDR2 FQNEAQ. Between the trimmed V and J ends, which lost 0 bases and 2 bases, there was a span of 13 bases. The CDR3 spans 16 residues. The CDR3 sequence is CASSLAGREGNTEAFF. The CDR3, as DNA: TGTGCCAGCAGCTTAGCGGGCAGGGAAGGTAACACTGAAGCTTTCTTT.

This rearrangement joins TRBV6-1 to TRBJ2-5; TRBD2 aligns across 7 bases. This CDR3 spans 16 amino acids. With 1 base clipped from V and 1 base from J, the junction kept 6 bases outside the gene matches. Per the germline V gene, CDR1 is MNHNS and CDR2 is SASEGT. For the CDR3, the DNA is TGTGCCAGCAGTGAAGGGGGGGGTTTCTCCCAAGAGACCCAGTACTTC. Translating gives CASSEGGGFSQETQYF.

The genes are TRBV6-4 and TRBJ2-2; the D gene is possibly TRBD1 (6 bases). The CDR3 is 16 residues long. The V end was cut by 4 bases, the J end by 0 bases, with 12 bases between. CDR1 and CDR2 from the germline V gene are MRHNA and SNTAGT. CDR3 in amino acids: CASSGGTTTNTGELFF. CDR3 coding DNA: TGTGCCAGCAGTGGGGGGACAACTACGAACACCGGGGAGCTGTTTTTT.

The sample holds many counts of this clone. The chain recombines TRBV9 with TRBJ1-4; D might be TRBD1 (5 bases). The CDR3 runs to 14 residues. Germline V gives CDR1 SGDLS, CDR2 YYNGEE. V was shortened by 1 base and J by 7 bases, with 11 bases between the two germline ends. CDR3 nucleotides: TGTGCCAGCAGCGTACTCCCAGGGAGTGAAAAACTGTTTTTT. Translation: CASSVLPGSEKLFF.

The genes are TRBV7-2 and TRBJ2-2; 7 nucleotides line up with TRBD1. This CDR3 spans 15 amino acids. The V gene end was trimmed by 5 bases and the J gene end by 3 bases; junction bases not matched to a gene: 6. Germline CDR1 and CDR2: SGHTA and FQGNSA. CDR3 residues: CASSRQGFDTGELFF. Here the CDR3 DNA reads TGTGCCAGCAGCCGACAGGGTTTTGACACCGGGGAGCTGTTTTTT.

The chain carries TRBV28 and TRBJ2-7; TRBD1 is a possible D gene (6 bases). CDR1 and CDR2 (germline): MDHEN, SYDVKM. This CDR3 region has 14 residues. Trimming removed 3 bases from V and 4 bases from J, with 13 bases in between. The chain's CDR3 is CASSFTGLWYEQYF. CDR3 DNA sequence: TGTGCCAGCAGTTTTACAGGGTTATGGTACGAGCAGTACTTC.